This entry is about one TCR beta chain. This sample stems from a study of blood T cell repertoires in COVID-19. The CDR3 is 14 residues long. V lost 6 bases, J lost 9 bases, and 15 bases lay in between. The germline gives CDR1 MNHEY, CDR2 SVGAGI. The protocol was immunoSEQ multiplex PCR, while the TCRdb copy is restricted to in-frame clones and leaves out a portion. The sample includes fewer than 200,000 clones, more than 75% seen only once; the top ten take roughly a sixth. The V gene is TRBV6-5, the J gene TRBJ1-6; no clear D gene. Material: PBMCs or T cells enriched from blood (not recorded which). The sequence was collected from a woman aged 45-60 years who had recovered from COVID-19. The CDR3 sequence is CASRPSARSSPLHF. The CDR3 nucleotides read TGTGCCAGCAGACCCTCGGCGAGGAGTTCACCCCTCCACTTT.